This T cell receptor (beta chain) derives from a study of blood T cell repertoires in COVID-19 (dated by TCRdb to between 2020 and 2021). For context, the study as a whole: The collaborator samples originated in the United States, Italy and Spain and spanned the acute and convalescent phases of COVID-19. The prospective study material was composed of cDNA or gDNA derived from T cells, B-cell-depleted T cells, or PBMCs. The dataset comprised deeply sampled blood TCRbeta repertoires from subjects exposed to, actively infected with, or recovered from COVID-19. The repertoires were made available in a free public database intended to serve as a resource for research on the immune response to SARS-CoV-2. Samples came from the ongoing ImmuneRACE study (first 160 participants) plus 1,254 subjects from 6 global collaborators. Sample metadata almost always included a de-identified subject ID, COVID-19 status, age in years and sex. Where available, HLA class I and class II types were taken from metadata supplied by the sample provider and were not determined by assay-based typing. Overall study outcomes, separate from this receptor: The amount of clinical and demographic metadata varied by source and participant and was provided uncurated.

TCRbeta CDR3 regions were amplified from genomic DNA using the immunoSEQ Assay, a bias-controlled multiplex PCR. For the original study's pipeline: Within the assay, amplification of reference gene primers was used to estimate how many nucleated cells each sample contained. Sequence reads were collapsed and filtered to measure the absolute abundance of every unique TCRbeta CDR3 rearrangement. Productive Simpson clonality was computed per sample as the square root of Simpson's diversity index over productive rearrangements. TCRdb re-hosts the immuneACCESS table, in-frame sequences only. Its copies lack some clones; in the studies checked, an unresolved V gene accounts for under half of them, and the cause for the rest is not known. Clonal size and the V and J genes are those of that table, whereas D and trimming came from the DNA. This sample has 150,000 to 200,000 clones in its table, and 85% to 90% of those were observed once. Together, the top ten hold 3.5% to 4.5% of the sample.

On this clone: Its antigen is unknown. Base qualities are missing; no much larger clone stands one base away.

The CDR3 goes from the cysteine to the phenylalanine over 13 residues. The retained sequence is limited to the CDR3, 39 bases, with the frame set at the first base. The germline V gene (reference sequence) yields MNHEY for CDR1 and SMNVEV for CDR2. Relative to germline, V is 3 bases shorter and J is 2 bases shorter, with 8 bases between their ends. Collaborating institutions collected whole blood in K2EDTA tubes following their own protocols. For TCRbeta analysis, collaborators shipped samples as frozen whole blood, isolated PBMCs, or DNA extracted from either of those sample types. Sequencing was performed on peripheral blood. The sequence was collected from a man younger than 35 with active or convalescent COVID-19. The sequence joins TRBV27 to TRBJ2-7; no D gene can be assigned with confidence. The DNA sequence follows: TGTGCCAGCAGTTTGGCCCCAACCTACGAGCAGTACTTC. Its protein reads: CASSLAPTYEQYF.